This T cell receptor (beta chain) stems from a study of shared clonotypes between healthy human individuals (TCRdb year 2020). With regard to the full study: Two women and a few men aged 18 to 49 years were included in the cohort. For each donor, CD4 naive and CD4 memory were each run on three plates, CD8 naive on two plates, and CD8 memory on one plate. The study deeply sequenced blood TCR repertoires of about 5 healthy adults to estimate repertoire size and the extent of clonotype sharing between individuals. Libraries were prepared and TCR repertoires were sequenced by different laboratories using diverse techniques, in order to increase sequencing depth and limit assay-specific biases. Per donor, leukapheresis produced somewhere between about 0.8 and 9 billion PBMCs.

Summary of the overall study and its limitations: Naive subsets generally had larger estimated clonotype richness than memory subsets. Sharing across a handful of donors was observed for approximately 5% of naive CD4, less than 4% of naive CD8, over 2% of memory CD4, and roughly 0.4% of memory CD8 clonotypes. The small number of donors limited the genetic and exposure-history diversity represented. Clonotypes shared by all four sorted-subset donors showed higher generation probabilities than non-shared clonotypes. Even with the large sequencing depth, rarefaction of the sorted-subset datasets indicated that sequencing was incomplete. Sampling was restricted to blood, and TCR repertoires in tissues likely differ from the TCR repertoires found in blood. Pairwise subsampling led to the expectation that sequencing depth would affect the degree of clonotype sharing among donors.

Concerning this clone: It has no known antigen specificity. Qualities for individual bases were not recorded, and no much larger clone is one base off.

CD8 naive samples were obtained by positive selection for CCR7 among CD45RO-negative cells, yielding a CD45RA+CCR7+ population from which TemRA cells were excluded. The donors were healthy, HIV-negative adults with no recently reported acute infections or vaccinations. All donors were Caucasian adults living in Nashville, Tennessee, USA. Blood was collected by leukapheresis, and PBMCs were isolated by Ficoll-Histopaque density gradient centrifugation and then cryopreserved in liquid nitrogen vapor phase. Purity and quantity of every magnetically sorted T cell population were checked by analytical flow cytometry. Genomic DNA was isolated from each sorted fraction and quantified by UV absorbance on a Nanodrop 2000c. Using the deep immunoSEQ assay, TCR CDR3 regions were amplified from genomic DNA by multiplex PCR. Extracted genomic DNA from each cell subset was spread evenly across all wells of several immunoSEQ 96-well plates, with each plate serving as a replicate. Each replicate PCR for sorted subsets received around 0.2 ug genomic DNA, equal to tens of thousands of T cell genomes. Purified libraries were quantified with a Qubit 3.0 fluorometer, sized on a Bioanalyzer 2100, and re-quantified with the KAPA Library Quantification kit. Every immunoSEQ 96-well plate was sequenced on a dedicated single-read 150-cycle Illumina NextSeq 550 flow cell. As for the original processing: The immunoSEQ output contained only junctional sequences without quality scores, so filtering could not match that applied to full-length reads. Sequences were annotated with PyIR, a Python wrapper for IgBLAST v1.9, and V/J genes and CDR3 were assigned using IMGT germline references. Reads with weak V/J assignments (E-value above 1e-6), missing CDR3, stop codons, out-of-frame junctions, or ambiguous translated residues were removed. A V3J clonotype was defined by an identical inferred V gene, J gene, and CDR3 amino acid sequence. To compute the percentage overlap between repertoires, the number of shared unique clonotypes was divided by the size of the smaller repertoire. Three approaches were used to assess repertoire richness: RTK rarefaction, the Chao1 estimator, and Recon v2.1 estimates of unobserved clonotypes. Generation probabilities were computed with OLGA for all TCRbeta clonotypes obtained by the gDNA method from several donors. TCRdb provides this immuneACCESS table in a form limited to in-frame rearrangements. Some clones are lacking; in checked studies, under half of them reflect an unresolved V gene, and why the rest are absent is not known. From that table come the V and J calls and clone size; the DNA was used to work out D and trimming. The sample data list around 2.1 million clones, and 85% to 95% of these were observed just once. Clones ranked in the top ten supply more than 1.5% of the sample.

CDR1 and CDR2 were assigned from the germline V gene (reference sequence) as SEHNR and FQNEAQ. From cysteine to phenylalanine, the CDR3 is 15 amino acids long. Only the CDR3 DNA stays, 45 bases, in frame from base 1. The junction shows trimming of 10 bases on V and 2 bases on J, and the gene matches do not reach 10 bases of it. The sequenced material came from naive CD8+ T cells from PBMCs. Interpreted using the paper, the cell subset or site label stands for: CD45RA+CCR7+. This clonotype was obtained from a man aged 18 to 29 in good health. Some clones in this sample may be carry-over from other donors' samples. The rearrangement joined TRBV7-9 to TRBJ2-1; 8 bases in the junction line up with TRBD2. CDR3 sequence: CATSLREGTYNEQFF. The nucleotide sequence is given as TGTGCCACCTCGTTACGGGAGGGGACCTACAATGAGCAGTTCTTC. Outside the CDR3, residues come from the reference TRBV7-9 and TRBJ2-1 proteins, so the full variable domain is: DTGVSQNPRHKITKRGQNVTFRCDPISEHNRLYWYRQTLGQGPEFLTYFQNEAQLEKSRLLSDRFSAERPKGSFSTLEIQRTEQGDSAMYLCATSLREGTYNEQFFGPGTRLTVL.